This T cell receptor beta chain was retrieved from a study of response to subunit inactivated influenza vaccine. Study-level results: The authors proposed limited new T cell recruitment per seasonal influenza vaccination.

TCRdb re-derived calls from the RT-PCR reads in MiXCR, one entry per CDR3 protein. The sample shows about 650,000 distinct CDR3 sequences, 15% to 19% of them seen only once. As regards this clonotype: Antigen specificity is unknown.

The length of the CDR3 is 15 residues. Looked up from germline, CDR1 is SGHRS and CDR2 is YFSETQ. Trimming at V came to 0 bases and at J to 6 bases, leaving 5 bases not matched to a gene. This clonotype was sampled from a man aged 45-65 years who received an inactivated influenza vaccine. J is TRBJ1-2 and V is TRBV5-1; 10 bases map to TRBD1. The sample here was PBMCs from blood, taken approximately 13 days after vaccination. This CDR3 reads CASSLAGQGVDGYTF. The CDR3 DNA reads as TGCGCCAGCAGCTTGGCCGGACAGGGGGTAGATGGCTACACCTTC.